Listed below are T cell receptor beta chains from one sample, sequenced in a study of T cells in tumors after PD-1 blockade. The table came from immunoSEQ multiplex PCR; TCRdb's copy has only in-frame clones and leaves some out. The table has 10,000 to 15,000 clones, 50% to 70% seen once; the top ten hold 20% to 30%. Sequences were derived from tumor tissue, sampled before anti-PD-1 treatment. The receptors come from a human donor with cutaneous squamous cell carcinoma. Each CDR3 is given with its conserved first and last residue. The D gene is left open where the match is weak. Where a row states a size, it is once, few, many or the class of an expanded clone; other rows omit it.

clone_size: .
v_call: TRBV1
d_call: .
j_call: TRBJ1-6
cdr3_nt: TGCACCAGCAGCCAACCAACCAGGGGAAATTCACCCCTCCACTTT
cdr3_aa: CTSSQPTRGNSPLHF

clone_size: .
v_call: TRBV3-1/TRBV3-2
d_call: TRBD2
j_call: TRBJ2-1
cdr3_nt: TGTGCCAGCAGCCCCCTAGCGGGATACAATGAGCAGTTCTTC
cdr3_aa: CASSPLAGYNEQFF

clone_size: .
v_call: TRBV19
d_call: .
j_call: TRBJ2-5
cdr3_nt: TGTGCCAGTAGTATAACGGGGCGGGAGACCCAGTACTTC
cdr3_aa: CASSITGRETQYF

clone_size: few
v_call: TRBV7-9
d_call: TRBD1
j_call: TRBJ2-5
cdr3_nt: TGTGCCAGCAGCTCCCCAGGGGGTTTGGATCAAGAGACCCAGTACTTC
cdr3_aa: CASSSPGGLDQETQYF

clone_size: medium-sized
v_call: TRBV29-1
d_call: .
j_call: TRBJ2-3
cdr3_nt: TGCAGCGCCCCAGGCGGCCCAGATACGCAGTATTTT
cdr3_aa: CSAPGGPDTQYF

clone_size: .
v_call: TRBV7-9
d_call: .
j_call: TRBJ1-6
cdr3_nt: TGTGCCAGCAGCTTACAGGATTCACCCCTCCACTTT
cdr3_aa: CASSLQDSPLHF

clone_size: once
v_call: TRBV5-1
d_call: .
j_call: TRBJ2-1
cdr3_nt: TGCGCCAGCAGCTCTAGTTCTGCGGAGCAGTTCTTC
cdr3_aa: CASSSSSAEQFF

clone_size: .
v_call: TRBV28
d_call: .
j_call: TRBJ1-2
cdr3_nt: TGTGCCAGCAGTTTCGGGCGGGGAAAAGCTAACTATGGCTACACCTTC
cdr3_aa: CASSFGRGKANYGYTF

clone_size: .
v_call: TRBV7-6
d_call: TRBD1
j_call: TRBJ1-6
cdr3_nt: TGTGCCAGCAGCTCGGACAGGGCCCTTTCACCCCTCCACTTT
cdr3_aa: CASSSDRALSPLHF

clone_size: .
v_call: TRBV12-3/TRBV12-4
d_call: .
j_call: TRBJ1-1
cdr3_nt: TGTGCCAGCAGTTTCAAAGGGGCTGAAGCTTTCTTT
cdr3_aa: CASSFKGAEAFF

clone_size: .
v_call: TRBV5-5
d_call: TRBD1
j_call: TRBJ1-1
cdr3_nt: TGTGCCAGCAGCTTGGCAGGGGGATTAGCTACTGAAGCTTTCTTT
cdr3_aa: CASSLAGGLATEAFF

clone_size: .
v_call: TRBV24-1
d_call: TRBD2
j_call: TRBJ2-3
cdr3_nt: TGTGCCACCTCCGGGACTAGCGGGAGGACAGATACGCAGTATTTT
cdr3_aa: CATSGTSGRTDTQYF

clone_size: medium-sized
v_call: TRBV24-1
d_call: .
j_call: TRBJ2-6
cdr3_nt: TGTGCCACCAGTGGAGTGGGGTCCAACGTCCTGACTTTC
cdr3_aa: CATSGVGSNVLTF

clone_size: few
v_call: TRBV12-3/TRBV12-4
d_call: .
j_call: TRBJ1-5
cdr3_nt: TGTGCCAGCAGTCGAGAAGGGGCCCAGCATTTT
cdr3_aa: CASSREGAQHF

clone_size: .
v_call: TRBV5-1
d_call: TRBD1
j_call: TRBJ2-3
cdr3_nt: TGCGCCAGCAGCGAACAGCCACAGGGGGCGGGCACAGATACGCAGTATTTT
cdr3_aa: CASSEQPQGAGTDTQYF

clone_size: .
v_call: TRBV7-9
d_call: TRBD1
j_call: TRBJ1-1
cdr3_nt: TGTGCCAGCAGCCCGGGGGACAGGGCGGCTTTCTTT
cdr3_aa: CASSPGDRAAFF

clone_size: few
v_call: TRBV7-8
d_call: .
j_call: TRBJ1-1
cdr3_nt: TGTGCCAGCAGCCTTTACACTGAAGCTTTCTTT
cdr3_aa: CASSLYTEAFF

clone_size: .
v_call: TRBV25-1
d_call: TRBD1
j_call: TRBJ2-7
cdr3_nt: TGTGCCAGCAGTGGGCAGGGGGCCGGGGAGCAGTACTTC
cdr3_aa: CASSGQGAGEQYF

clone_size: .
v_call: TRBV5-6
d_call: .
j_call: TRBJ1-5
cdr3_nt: TGTGCCAGCAGCTTCCAGGGCCTCAATCAGCCCCAGCATTTT
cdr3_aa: CASSFQGLNQPQHF

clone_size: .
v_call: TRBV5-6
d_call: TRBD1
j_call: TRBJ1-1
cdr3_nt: TGTGCCAGCAGCTCAGGGACAGGGGCAAGGGGAACTGAAGCTTTCTTT
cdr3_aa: CASSSGTGARGTEAFF

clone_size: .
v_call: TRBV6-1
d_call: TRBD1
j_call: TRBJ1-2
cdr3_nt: TGTGCCAGCAGTGACGGCGGGGGACAGGGGGCGTGGGGCCTCTATGGCTACACCTTC
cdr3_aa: CASSDGGGQGAWGLYGYTF

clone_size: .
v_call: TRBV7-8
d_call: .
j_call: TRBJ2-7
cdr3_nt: TGTGCCAGCAGCTTACGGGGTTTCCACGAGCAGTACTTC
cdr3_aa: CASSLRGFHEQYF

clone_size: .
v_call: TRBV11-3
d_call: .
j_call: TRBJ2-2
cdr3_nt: TGTGCCAGCACTCGTAACGGGGGGCAGACCGGGGAGCTGTTTTTT
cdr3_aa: CASTRNGGQTGELFF

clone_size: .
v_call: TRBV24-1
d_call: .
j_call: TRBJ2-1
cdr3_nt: TGTGCCACCAGTGACAACCAGGTGGGCCCGGCGAGTGACTCCTACAATGAGCAGTTCTTC
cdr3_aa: CATSDNQVGPASDSYNEQFF

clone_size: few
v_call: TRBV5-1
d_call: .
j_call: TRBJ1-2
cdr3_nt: TGCGCCAGCAGCTTGGCAGCTAACTATGGCTACACCTTC
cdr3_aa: CASSLAANYGYTF

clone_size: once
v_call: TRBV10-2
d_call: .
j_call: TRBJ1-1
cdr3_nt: TGCGCCAGCAGTGAGTCGGTGACACCTGAAGCTTTCTTT
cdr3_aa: CASSESVTPEAFF

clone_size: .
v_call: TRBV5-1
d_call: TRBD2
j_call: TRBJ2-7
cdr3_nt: TGCGCCAGCAGCTTGGCACCGGGAGCGGGGGGGCTCGAGCAGTACTTC
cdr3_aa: CASSLAPGAGGLEQYF

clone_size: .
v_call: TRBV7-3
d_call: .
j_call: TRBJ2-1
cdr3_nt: TGTGCCAGCAGCGCCCGCAGTAGGAGACTAGGGGGGAATGAGCAGTTCTTC
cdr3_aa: CASSARSRRLGGNEQFF

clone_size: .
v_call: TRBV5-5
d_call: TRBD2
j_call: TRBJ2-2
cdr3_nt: TGTGCCAGCAGCTCTGCTCCTAGCGGGATAATCGGGGAGCTGTTTTTT
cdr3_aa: CASSSAPSGIIGELFF

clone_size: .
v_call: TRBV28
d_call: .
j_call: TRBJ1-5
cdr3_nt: TGTGCCAGCTTGAATACCCTAGCGGGCAATCAGCCCCAGCATTTT
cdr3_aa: CASLNTLAGNQPQHF

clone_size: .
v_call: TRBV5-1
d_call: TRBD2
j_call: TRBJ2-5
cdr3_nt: TGCGCCAGCAGCCAAGGACTAGCGGGGGGCGTGGAGACCCAGTACTTC
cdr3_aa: CASSQGLAGGVETQYF

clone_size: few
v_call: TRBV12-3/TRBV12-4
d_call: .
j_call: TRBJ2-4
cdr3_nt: TGTGCCAGCAGCAGTGAGGGTAACATTCAGTACTTC
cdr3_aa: CASSSEGNIQYF

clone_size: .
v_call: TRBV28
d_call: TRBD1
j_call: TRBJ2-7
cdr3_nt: TGTGCCAGCAGTTTGACAGGGGGCTACGAGCAGTACTTC
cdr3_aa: CASSLTGGYEQYF

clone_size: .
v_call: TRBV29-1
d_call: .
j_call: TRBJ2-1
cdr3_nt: TGCAGCGTTGAACACATCTACAATGAGCAGTTCTTC
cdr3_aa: CSVEHIYNEQFF

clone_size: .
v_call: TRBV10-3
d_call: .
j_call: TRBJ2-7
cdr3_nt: TGTGCCATCAGTGGACAGTCTATCGAGCAGTACTTC
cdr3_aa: CAISGQSIEQYF

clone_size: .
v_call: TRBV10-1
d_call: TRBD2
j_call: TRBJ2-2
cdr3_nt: TGCGCCAGTAGCGGGGGGCAACACACCGGGGAGCTGTTTTTT
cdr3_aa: CASSGGQHTGELFF

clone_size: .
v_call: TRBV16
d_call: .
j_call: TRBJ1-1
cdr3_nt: TGTGCCAGCAGCCAATCATCTGGGGGCACTGAAGCTTTCTTT
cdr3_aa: CASSQSSGGTEAFF

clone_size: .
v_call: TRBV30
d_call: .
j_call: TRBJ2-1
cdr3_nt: TGTGCCTGGAGTGTACTTGGCAGGGCCCAGTTCTTC
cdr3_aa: CAWSVLGRAQFF

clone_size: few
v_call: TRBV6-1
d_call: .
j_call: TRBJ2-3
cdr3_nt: TGTGCCAGCAGTGAAGGAAGGTTGGGGAGTACTCAGTATTTT
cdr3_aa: CASSEGRLGSTQYF

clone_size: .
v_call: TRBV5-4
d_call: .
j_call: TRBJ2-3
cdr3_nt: TGTGCCAGCAGCTCCCCGGGGAGCACAGATACGCAGTATTTT
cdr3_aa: CASSSPGSTDTQYF

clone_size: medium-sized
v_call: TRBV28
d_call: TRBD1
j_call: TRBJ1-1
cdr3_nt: TGTGCCAGCAGCAGAGTACAGGGGATGAACACTGAAGCTTTCTTT
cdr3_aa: CASSRVQGMNTEAFF

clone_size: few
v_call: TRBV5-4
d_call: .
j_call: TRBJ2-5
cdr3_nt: TGTGCCAGCAGCCCCCGGGACAAAGAGACCCAGTACTTC
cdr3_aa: CASSPRDKETQYF

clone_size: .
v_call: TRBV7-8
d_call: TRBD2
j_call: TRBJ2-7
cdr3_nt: TGTGCCAGCAGCTTAGTTGACGGGGGGTACGAGCAGTACTTC
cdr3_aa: CASSLVDGGYEQYF

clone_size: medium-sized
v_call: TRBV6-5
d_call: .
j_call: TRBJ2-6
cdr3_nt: TGTGCCAGCAGTTTCTCTGGGGCCAACGTCCTGACTTTC
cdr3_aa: CASSFSGANVLTF

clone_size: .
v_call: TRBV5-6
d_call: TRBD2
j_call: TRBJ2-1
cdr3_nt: TGTGCCAGCAGTTATAAGAGCGGGAGTTCGAATGAGCAGTTCTTC
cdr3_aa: CASSYKSGSSNEQFF

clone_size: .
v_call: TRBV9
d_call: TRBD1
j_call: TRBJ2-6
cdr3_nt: TGTGCCAGCAGCGAGTCCCGGGACAGGGTTGGGGCCAACGTCCTGACTTTC
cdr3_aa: CASSESRDRVGANVLTF

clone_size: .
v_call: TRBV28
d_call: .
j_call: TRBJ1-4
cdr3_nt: TGTGCCAGCAGTTTATCAGGGGTCGACGAAAAACTGTTTTTT
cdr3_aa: CASSLSGVDEKLFF

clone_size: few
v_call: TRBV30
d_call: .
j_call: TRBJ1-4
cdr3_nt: TGTGCCTGGAGTACTCGATACCGGCGGGAGGAAAAACTGTTTTTT
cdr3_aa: CAWSTRYRREEKLFF

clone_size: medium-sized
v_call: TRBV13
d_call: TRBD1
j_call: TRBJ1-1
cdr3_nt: TGTGCCAGCAGCGACGACGCGGGACAGGAAGCTTTCTTT
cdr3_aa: CASSDDAGQEAFF